This T cell receptor (beta chain) came from a study of T cell repertoires in cytomegalovirus infection. About the research overall: In the study, CMV epitopes included recently identified HLA-C-restricted and well-studied HLA-B-restricted ones. Indications came from public TCR beta signatures; they pointed to CMV infection and to a matching HLA type.

One entry per CDR3 protein results from TCRdb running MiXCR on the reads. Among a few hundred thousand distinct CDR3 sequences, about 42% were seen once, and the ten largest hold approximately 40%. This clonotype was counted only a few times. The antigen remains unidentified. The CDR3 extends over 16 amino acids. The V gene lost 5 bases and the J gene lost 0 bases, with 13 bases spanning the gap. Per the germline V gene, CDR1 is MNHNS and CDR2 is SASEGT. The study, taken as a whole, reports: Cumulative public TCR beta family frequency identified CMV carriers with the relevant HLA. HLA-C-restricted CMV-specific TCR beta clonotypes prevailed in the ex vivo response.

This chain connects TRBV6-1 to TRBJ1-4; D perhaps matches TRBD1 (6 bases). The sample in question was cultured PBMCs, obtained from culture after CMV antigen stimulation. The clonotype comes from a human donor in good health (CMV status not recorded). Some clones in this sample may be carry-over from other donors' samples. CDR3 in amino acids: CASSRDTYSTNEKLFF. The CDR3, as DNA: TGTGCCAGCAGTCGGGACACCTATTCAACTAATGAAAAACTGTTTTTT.